The entry below gives a single T cell receptor (beta chain) sequence along with its context. As yet, its antigen is unknown. Germline V lookup: CDR1 DFQATT, CDR2 SNEGSKA (reference sequence). The J segment lost 15 bases and the V segment lost 4 bases, leaving 9 bases of the junction unmatched. This CDR3 contains 13 residues. This record comes from a study of T-cell memory formation after mild COVID-19. Looking at the study overall: Clusters of TCRs were largely donor specific.

Each CDR3 protein is one row after TCRdb ran MiXCR on the 5' RACE reads. This sample has 140,000 to 150,000 distinct CDR3 sequences, with about 19% found just once. Findings and caveats of the study: The pre-infection memory compartment contained some responding clones, suggesting cross-reactive memory joined. Later expanders leaned CD4+, whereas clones that contracted between day 15 and 85 were balanced CD4/CD8.

The gene calls are TRBV20-1 and TRBJ2-1; 13 nucleotides agree with TRBD2. The source material was PBMCs or a T cell subset sorted from them (not recorded which). This TCR came from an adult woman who had mild COVID-19 (a few samples of this study predate the infection). Cell type and time point are not known. The chain's CDR3 is CSAKPGLAGTWFF. The CDR3 DNA reads TGCAGTGCTAAGCCGGGACTAGCGGGAACCTGGTTCTTC.